The clone carrying this T cell receptor beta chain was seen only a few times. Per germline, CDR1 GTSNPN and CDR2 SVGIG (reference sequence). V gave up 3 bases and J gave up 5 bases, with 14 bases separating them. This CDR3 comprises 14 residues. A second PCR of about 7 to 12 cycles used a sample-barcoded 5' primer and a J-beta primer mix. Each cDNA was tagged by a template-switch adaptor containing 12 random nucleotides. TCRdb itself ran the 5' RACE reads through MiXCR, one entry per CDR3 protein. This sample has 600,000 to 900,000 distinct CDR3 sequences, with 20% to 30% found just once. Donors were systemically healthy Caucasian individuals from Russia aged roughly 6 to 95 years. This specimen comes from a study of blood T cells in healthy people across ages. Study context: There was about one barcoded beta molecule captured by template switching per two T cells.

The sample was also reused in another study, on T cells of mothers and their children. That paper adds: Every microgram of extracted RNA entered cDNA synthesis, roughly 1.4 ug per 15 ul.

This chain joins TRBV30 and TRBJ2-1; D may be TRBD1 (6 bases). This sequence originates from a boy younger than 18 in good health. Sequencing was done on a sample of blood. CDR3 coding DNA: TGTGCCTGGAGGGGGGCTGGTTCACACAATGAGCAGTTCTTC. Encoded protein: CAWRGAGSHNEQFF. Using reference TRBV30 and TRBJ2-1 for the parts outside the CDR3, the full variable domain is SQTIHQWPATLVQPVGSPLSLECTVEGTSNPNLYWYRQAAGRGLQLLFYSVGIGQISSEVPQNLSASRPQDRQFILSSKKLLLSDSGFYLCAWRGAGSHNEQFFGPGTRLTVL.